A selection of T cell receptor beta chains follows, all from one sample in a study of T cells in Graves' hyperthyroidism and ophthalmopathy. TCRdb reprocessed the multiplex PCR reads via MiXCR and lists one record per CDR3 protein. The sample contains about 840,000 distinct CDR3 sequences, 35% to 45% of which appear only once. Sequenced input: blood. These receptor sequences come from a man aged 18 to 29 with Graves' hyperthyroidism. CDR3s include the opening cysteine and the closing phenylalanine or tryptophan. Fields, in order: D gene, V gene, clone size, J gene, CDR3 DNA, CDR3 protein. D genes are given only for firm matches. Part of the rows lack a size; the others show once, few, many or a class for expanded clones.

d_call: TRBD1; v_call: TRBV19; clone_size: -; j_call: TRBJ2-7; cdr3_nt: TGTGCCAGTAGTGCCCTGACAGGGCCGAAAACCTACGAGCAGTACTTC; cdr3_aa: CASSALTGPKTYEQYF
d_call: -; v_call: TRBV6-2/TRBV6-3; clone_size: -; j_call: TRBJ2-7; cdr3_nt: TGTGCCAGCAGAGCGGGACAGGACTACGAGCAGTACTTC; cdr3_aa: CASRAGQDYEQYF
d_call: -; v_call: TRBV7-2; clone_size: many; j_call: TRBJ2-7; cdr3_nt: TGTGCCAGCAGCCACACTAGCGAGCAGTACTTC; cdr3_aa: CASSHTSEQYF
d_call: TRBD1; v_call: TRBV15; clone_size: many; j_call: TRBJ2-7; cdr3_nt: TGTGCCACTTCTAGGGACAGGGAATTACGGGAGCAGTACTTC; cdr3_aa: CATSRDRELREQYF
d_call: TRBD2; v_call: TRBV7-2; clone_size: -; j_call: TRBJ2-2; cdr3_nt: TGTGCCAGCAGGCAAGCGGGGTCGAACACCGGGGAGCTGTTTTTT; cdr3_aa: CASRQAGSNTGELFF
d_call: TRBD2; v_call: TRBV6-5; clone_size: -; j_call: TRBJ2-5; cdr3_nt: TGTGCCAGCAGTTACTCGAAACTAGCGGCTCTCCGAGAGACCCAGTACTTC; cdr3_aa: CASSYSKLAALRETQYF
d_call: TRBD2; v_call: TRBV7-8; clone_size: few; j_call: TRBJ2-7; cdr3_nt: TGTGCCAGCAGCCCTAACAATCGGCTAGCGGGGGTTTCCTACGAGCAGTACTTC; cdr3_aa: CASSPNNRLAGVSYEQYF
d_call: -; v_call: TRBV5-4; clone_size: few; j_call: TRBJ1-6; cdr3_nt: TGTGCCAGCAGTCACGGGAGGGGATCCTATAATTCACCCCTCCACTTT; cdr3_aa: CASSHGRGSYNSPLHF
d_call: -; v_call: TRBV7-9; clone_size: many; j_call: TRBJ1-4; cdr3_nt: TGTGCCAGCAGCTCGGACGGGTTAGAAAAACTGTTTTTT; cdr3_aa: CASSSDGLEKLFF
d_call: TRBD1; v_call: TRBV20-1; clone_size: -; j_call: TRBJ1-5; cdr3_nt: TGCAGTGCACCGGACAGGCAAACCAATCAGCCCCAGCATTTT; cdr3_aa: CSAPDRQTNQPQHF
d_call: -; v_call: TRBV7-2; clone_size: many; j_call: TRBJ2-7; cdr3_nt: TGTGCCAGCAGCGCCACAGGACGGCAGTACTTC; cdr3_aa: CASSATGRQYF
d_call: -; v_call: TRBV4-1; clone_size: -; j_call: TRBJ1-3; cdr3_nt: TGCGCCAGCCTCGGGGGAAACACCCTATATTTT; cdr3_aa: CASLGGNTLYF